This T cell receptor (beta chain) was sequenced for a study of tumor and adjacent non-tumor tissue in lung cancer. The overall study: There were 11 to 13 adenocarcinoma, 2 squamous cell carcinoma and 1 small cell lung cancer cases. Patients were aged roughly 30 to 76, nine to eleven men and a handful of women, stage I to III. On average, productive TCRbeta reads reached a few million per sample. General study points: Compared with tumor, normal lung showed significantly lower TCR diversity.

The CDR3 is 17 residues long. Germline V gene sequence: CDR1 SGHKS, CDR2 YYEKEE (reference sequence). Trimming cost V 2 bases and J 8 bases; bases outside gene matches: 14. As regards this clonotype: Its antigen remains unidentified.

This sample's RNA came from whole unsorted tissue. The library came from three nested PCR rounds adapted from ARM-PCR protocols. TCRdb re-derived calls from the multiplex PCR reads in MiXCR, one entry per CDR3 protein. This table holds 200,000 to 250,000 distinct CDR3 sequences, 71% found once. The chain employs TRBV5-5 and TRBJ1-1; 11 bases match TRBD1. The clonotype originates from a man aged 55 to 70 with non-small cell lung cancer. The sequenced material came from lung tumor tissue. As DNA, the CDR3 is TGTGCCAGCAGCTTACTCCCCGGGACAGGGGGAGGTTGGGAAGCTTTCTTT. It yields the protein CASSLLPGTGGGWEAFF.